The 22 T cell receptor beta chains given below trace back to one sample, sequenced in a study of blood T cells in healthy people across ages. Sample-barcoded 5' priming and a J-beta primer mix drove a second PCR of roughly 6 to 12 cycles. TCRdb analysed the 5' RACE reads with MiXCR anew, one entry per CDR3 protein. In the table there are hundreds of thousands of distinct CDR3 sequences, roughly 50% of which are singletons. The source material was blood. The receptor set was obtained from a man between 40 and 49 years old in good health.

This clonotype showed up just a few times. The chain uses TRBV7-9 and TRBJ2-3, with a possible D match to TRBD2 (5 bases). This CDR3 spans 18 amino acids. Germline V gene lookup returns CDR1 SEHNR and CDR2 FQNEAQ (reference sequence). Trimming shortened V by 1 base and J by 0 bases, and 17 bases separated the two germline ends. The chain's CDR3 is CASSLGAGVSLSTDTQYF. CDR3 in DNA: TGTGCCAGCAGCTTAGGCGCCGGGGTCTCACTCAGCACAGATACGCAGTATTTT.

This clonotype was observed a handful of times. CDR3 DNA: TGCGCCAGCAGCCAAGATACTCGGGGTTACTATGGCTACACCTTC. Its protein is CASSQDTRGYYGYTF. The rearrangement joins TRBV4-3 to TRBJ1-2, with D unresolved. The V end was cut by 0 bases, the J end by 3 bases, with 11 bases between. The CDR3 is 15 amino acids. Germline CDR1 reads LGHNA; CDR2 reads YSLEER.

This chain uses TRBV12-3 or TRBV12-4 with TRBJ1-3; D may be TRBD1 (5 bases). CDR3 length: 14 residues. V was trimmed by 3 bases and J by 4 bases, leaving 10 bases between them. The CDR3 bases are TGTGCCAGCAGTTTGGACAACTGGGGAAACACCATATATTTT. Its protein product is CASSLDNWGNTIYF.

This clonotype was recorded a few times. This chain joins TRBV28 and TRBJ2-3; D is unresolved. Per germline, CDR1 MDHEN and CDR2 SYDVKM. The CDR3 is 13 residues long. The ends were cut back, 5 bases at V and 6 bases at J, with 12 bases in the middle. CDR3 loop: CASSVRFGDTQYF. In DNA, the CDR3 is TGTGCCAGCAGTGTCCGGTTTGGGGATACGCAGTATTTT.

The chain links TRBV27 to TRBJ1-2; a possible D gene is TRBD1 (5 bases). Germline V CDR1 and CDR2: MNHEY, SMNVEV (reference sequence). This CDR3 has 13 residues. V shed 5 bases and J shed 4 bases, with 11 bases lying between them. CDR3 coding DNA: TGTGCCAGCAGTCTTTACGGGGGCTATGGCTACACCTTC. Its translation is CASSLYGGYGYTF.

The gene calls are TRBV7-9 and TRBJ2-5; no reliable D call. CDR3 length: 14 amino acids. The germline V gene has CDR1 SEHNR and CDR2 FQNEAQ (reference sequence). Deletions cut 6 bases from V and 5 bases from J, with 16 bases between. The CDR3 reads CASSPLIGGETQYF. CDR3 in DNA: TGTGCCAGCAGTCCCCTGATTGGCGGTGAGACCCAGTACTTC.

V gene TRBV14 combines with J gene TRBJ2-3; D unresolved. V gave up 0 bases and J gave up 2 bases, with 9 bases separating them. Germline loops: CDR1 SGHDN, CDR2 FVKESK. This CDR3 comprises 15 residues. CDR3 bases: TGTGCCAGCAGCCAAGATTGGGGAAACACAGATACGCAGTATTTT. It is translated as CASSQDWGNTDTQYF.

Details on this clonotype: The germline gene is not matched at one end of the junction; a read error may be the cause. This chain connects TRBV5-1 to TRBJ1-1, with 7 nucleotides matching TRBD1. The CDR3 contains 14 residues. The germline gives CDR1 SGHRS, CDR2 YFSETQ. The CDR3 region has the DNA TGTGCCAGCAGCCGTTACAGGGGTGGAACTGAAGCTTTCTTT. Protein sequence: CASSRYRGGTEAFF.

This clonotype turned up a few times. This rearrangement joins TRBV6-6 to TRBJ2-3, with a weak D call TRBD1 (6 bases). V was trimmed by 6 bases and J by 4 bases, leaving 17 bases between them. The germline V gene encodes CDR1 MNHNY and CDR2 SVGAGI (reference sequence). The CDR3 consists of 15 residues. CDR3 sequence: CASSHPSGVSDTQYF. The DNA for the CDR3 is TGTGCCAGCAGCCATCCCTCAGGGGTGTCAGATACGCAGTATTTT.

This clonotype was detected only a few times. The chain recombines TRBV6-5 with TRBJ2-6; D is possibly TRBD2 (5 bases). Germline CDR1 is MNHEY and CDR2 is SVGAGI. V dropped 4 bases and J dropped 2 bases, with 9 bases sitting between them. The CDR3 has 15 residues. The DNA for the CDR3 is TGTGCCAGCAGTTCCCTCGGGACTGGGGCCAACGTCCTGACTTTC. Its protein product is CASSSLGTGANVLTF.

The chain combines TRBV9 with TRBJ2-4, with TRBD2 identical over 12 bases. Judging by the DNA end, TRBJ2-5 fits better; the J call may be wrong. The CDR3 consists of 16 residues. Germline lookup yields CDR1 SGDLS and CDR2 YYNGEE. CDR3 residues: CASSVARLAGVETQYF. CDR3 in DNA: TGTGCCAGCAGCGTAGCCAGACTAGCGGGGGTCGAGACCCAGTACTTC.

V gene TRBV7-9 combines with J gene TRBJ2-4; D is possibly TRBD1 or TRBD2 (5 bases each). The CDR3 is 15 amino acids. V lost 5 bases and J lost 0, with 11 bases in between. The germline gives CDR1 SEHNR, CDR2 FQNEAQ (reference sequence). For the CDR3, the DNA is TGTGCCAGCAGCAGGGACGGTCTAGCCAAAAACATTCAGTACTTC. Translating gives CASSRDGLAKNIQYF. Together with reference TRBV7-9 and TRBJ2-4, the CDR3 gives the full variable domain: DTGVSQNPRHKITKRGQNVTFRCDPISEHNRLYWYRQTLGQGPEFLTYFQNEAQLEKSRLLSDRFSAERPKGSFSTLEIQRTEQGDSAMYLCASSRDGLAKNIQYFGAGTRLSVL.

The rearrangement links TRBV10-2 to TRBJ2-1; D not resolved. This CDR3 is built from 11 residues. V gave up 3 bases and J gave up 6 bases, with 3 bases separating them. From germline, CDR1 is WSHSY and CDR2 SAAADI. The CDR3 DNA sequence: TGCGCCAGCAGTGACGCCAATGAGCAGTTCTTC. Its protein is CASSDANEQFF.

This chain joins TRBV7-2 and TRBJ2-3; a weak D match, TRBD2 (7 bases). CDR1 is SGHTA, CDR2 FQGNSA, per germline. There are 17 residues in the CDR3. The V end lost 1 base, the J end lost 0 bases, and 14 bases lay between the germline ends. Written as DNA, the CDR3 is TGTGCCAGCAGCTTAGATGGTCGGGGGGCTAGCACAGATACGCAGTATTTT. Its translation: CASSLDGRGASTDTQYF.

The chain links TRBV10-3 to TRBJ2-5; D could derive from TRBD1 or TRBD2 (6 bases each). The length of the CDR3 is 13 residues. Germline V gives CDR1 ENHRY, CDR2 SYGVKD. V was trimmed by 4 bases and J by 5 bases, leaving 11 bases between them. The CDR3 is CAISGLGGETQYF. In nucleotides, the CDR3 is TGTGCCATCAGTGGCCTGGGGGGCGAGACCCAGTACTTC.

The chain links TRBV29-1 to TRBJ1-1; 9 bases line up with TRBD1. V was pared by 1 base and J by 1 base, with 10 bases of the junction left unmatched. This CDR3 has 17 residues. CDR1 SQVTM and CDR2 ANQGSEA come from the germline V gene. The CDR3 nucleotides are TGCAGCGTTGAAGGAGGGGGGGGGGACAGGGCGAACACTGAAGCTTTCTTT. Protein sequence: CSVEGGGGDRANTEAFF.

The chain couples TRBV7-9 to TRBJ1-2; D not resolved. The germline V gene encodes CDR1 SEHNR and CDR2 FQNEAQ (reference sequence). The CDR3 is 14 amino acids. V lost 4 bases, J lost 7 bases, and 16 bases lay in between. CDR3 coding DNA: TGTGCCAGCAGCTCCAATATCCCGGTTGGTGGCTACACCTTC. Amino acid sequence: CASSSNIPVGGYTF.

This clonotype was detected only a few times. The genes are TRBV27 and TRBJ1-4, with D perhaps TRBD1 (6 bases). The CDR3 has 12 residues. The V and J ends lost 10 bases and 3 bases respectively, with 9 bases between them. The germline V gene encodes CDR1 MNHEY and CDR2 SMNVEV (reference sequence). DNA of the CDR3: TGTGCCATCCGGGGGCCTAATGAAAAACTGTTTTTT. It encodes CAIRGPNEKLFF.

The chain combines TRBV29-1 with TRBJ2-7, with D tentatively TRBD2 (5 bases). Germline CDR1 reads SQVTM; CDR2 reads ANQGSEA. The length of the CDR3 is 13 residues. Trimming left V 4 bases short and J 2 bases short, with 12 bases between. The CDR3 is CSVGPAGTYEQYF. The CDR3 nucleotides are TGCAGCGTTGGGCCGGCCGGGACCTACGAGCAGTACTTC.

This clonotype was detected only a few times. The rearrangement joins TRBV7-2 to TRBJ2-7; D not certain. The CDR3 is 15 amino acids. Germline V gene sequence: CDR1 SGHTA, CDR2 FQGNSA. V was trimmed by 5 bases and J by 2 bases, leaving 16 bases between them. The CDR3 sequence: CASSMGLGPTYEQYF. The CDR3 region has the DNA TGTGCCAGCAGCATGGGTTTGGGCCCGACCTACGAGCAGTACTTC. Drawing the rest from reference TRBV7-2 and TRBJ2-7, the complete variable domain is GAGVSQSPSNKVTEKGKDVELRCDPISGHTALYWYRQSLGQGLEFLIYFQGNSAPDKSGLPSDRFSAERTGGSVSTLTIQRTQQEDSAVYLCASSMGLGPTYEQYFGPGTRLTVT.

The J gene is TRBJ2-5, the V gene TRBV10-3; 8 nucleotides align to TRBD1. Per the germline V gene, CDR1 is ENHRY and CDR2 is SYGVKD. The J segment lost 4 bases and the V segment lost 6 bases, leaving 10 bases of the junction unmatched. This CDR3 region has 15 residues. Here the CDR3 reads CAIRPTGGFGETQYF. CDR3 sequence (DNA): TGTGCCATCAGACCAACAGGGGGGTTTGGAGAGACCCAGTACTTC.

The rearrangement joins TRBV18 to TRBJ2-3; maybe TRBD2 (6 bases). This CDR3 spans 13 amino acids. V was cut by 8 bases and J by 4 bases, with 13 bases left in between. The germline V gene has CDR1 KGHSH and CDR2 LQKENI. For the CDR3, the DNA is TGTGCCAGCACGACACTAGCTGCAGATACGCAGTATTTT. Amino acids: CASTTLAADTQYF.